The T cell receptor beta chain described here comes from a study of spatial heterogeneity in lung cancer. Study-wide background: The donors comprised roughly 71 untreated early-stage non-small cell lung cancer patients.

This CDR3 is built from 14 residues. V lost 6 bases to trimming and J lost 2 bases; unmatched junction nucleotides: 5. CDR1 is MDHEN, CDR2 SYDVKM, per germline. The time point here: blood at routine non-recurrence follow-up after resection. The input material, whole RNA from tumor, nontumor lung or frozen PBMC, was sequenced unsorted. TCRdb re-analysed the 5' RACE reads in MiXCR, keeping a single row per CDR3 protein. This sample carries about 27,000 distinct CDR3 sequences, approximately 5.1% of them seen once, and the ten largest clones take roughly 26%. Material: PBMCs, obtained at follow-up. This sequence originates from a female donor with early-stage non-small cell lung cancer. V gene TRBV28 combines with J gene TRBJ2-5; 8 nucleotides align to TRBD1. This CDR3 is CASRATGAQETQYF. In DNA form, the CDR3 reads TGTGCCAGCAGAGCGACAGGGGCGCAAGAGACCCAGTACTTC.